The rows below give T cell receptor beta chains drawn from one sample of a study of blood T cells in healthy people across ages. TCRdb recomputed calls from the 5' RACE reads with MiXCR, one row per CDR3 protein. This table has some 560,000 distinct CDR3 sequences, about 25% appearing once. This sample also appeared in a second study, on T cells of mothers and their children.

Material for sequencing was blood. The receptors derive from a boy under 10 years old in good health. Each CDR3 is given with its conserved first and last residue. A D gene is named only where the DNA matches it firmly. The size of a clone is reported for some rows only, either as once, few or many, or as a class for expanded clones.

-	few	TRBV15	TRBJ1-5	CAASILQGGNQPQHF	TGTGCCGCCAGCATCTTACAGGGAGGCAATCAGCCCCAGCATTTT
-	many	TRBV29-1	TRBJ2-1	CSVARDNEQFF	TGCAGCGTTGCCAGGGACAATGAGCAGTTCTTC
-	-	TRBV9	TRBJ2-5	CAGSVERDTQETQYF	TGTGCCGGCAGCGTAGAGAGGGACACCCAAGAGACCCAGTACTTC
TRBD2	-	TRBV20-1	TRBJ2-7	CSARGLADTYEQYF	TGCAGTGCTCGGGGACTAGCGGACACCTACGAGCAGTACTTC
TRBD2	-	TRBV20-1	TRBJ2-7	CSAATPLAGNYEQYF	TGCAGTGCTGCAACCCCTTTAGCGGGTAACTACGAGCAGTACTTC
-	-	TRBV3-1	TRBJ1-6	CASSRGLEWTSPLHF	TGTGCCAGCAGCCGGGGCCTTGAGTGGACTTCACCCCTCCACTTT
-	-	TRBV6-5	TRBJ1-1	CASSYSPTGNTEAFF	TGTGCCAGCAGTTACTCCCCGACAGGGAACACTGAAGCTTTCTTT
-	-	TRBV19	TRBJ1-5	CASSIQGKGNQPQHF	TGTGCCAGTAGTATACAGGGAAAAGGGAATCAGCCCCAGCATTTT
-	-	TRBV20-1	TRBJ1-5	CSARDRWGNQPQHF	TGCAGTGCTAGGGATCGTTGGGGCAATCAGCCCCAGCATTTT
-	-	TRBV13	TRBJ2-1	CASSLEGPPLGNEQFF	TGTGCCAGCAGCTTAGAGGGCCCCCCTCTGGGGAATGAGCAGTTCTTC
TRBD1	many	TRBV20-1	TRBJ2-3	CSATGQGALWSTDTQYF	TGCAGTGCCACCGGACAGGGGGCTTTGTGGAGCACAGATACGCAGTATTTT
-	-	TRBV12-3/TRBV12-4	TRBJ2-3	CASTPQARTDTQYF	TGTGCCAGCACCCCTCAGGCCCGCACAGATACGCAGTATTTT
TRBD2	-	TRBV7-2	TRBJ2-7	CASSLGPSGSYEQYF	TGTGCCAGCAGCTTAGGCCCTAGCGGGAGCTACGAGCAGTACTTC
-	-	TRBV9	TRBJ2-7	CASSVVESSYEQYF	TGTGCCAGCAGCGTAGTGGAGAGCTCCTACGAGCAGTACTTC
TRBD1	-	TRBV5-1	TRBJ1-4	CASRVTGGTTTNEKLFF	TGCGCCAGCAGAGTGACAGGGGGAACTACAACTAATGAAAAACTGTTTTTT
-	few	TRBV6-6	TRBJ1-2	CASSPGHDNYGYTF	TGTGCCAGCAGTCCCGGACATGATAACTATGGCTACACCTTC
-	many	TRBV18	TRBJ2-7	CASSPSLDSAGSEQYF	TGTGCCAGCTCACCTTCGTTGGACAGCGCCGGATCCGAGCAGTACTTC
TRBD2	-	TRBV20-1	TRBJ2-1	CSARFLRGAYNEQFF	TGCAGTGCTAGGTTTCTTCGGGGGGCCTACAATGAGCAGTTCTTC
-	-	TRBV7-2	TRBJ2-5	CASSLVRAETQYF	TGTGCCAGCAGCTTAGTCAGGGCCGAGACCCAGTACTTC
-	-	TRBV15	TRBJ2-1	CATSILTAPYNEQFF	TGTGCCACCAGCATCTTGACCGCACCCTACAATGAGCAGTTCTTC
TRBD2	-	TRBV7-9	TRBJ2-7	CASSPSTGTRRTTGEQYF	TGTGCCAGCAGTCCCTCTACCGGGACTAGACGGACCACTGGGGAGCAGTACTTC
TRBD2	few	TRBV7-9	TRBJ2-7	CASSSPSSGRWYEQYF	TGTGCCAGCAGCTCCCCCTCTAGCGGGAGATGGTACGAGCAGTACTTC